The 12 T cell receptor beta chains presented below share a single source sample, sequenced in a study of blood T cells in healthy people across ages. Combining a sample-barcoded 5' primer with a J-beta primer mix, a second PCR ran for 7 to 11 cycles. From the 5' RACE reads, TCRdb called clonotypes with MiXCR, one entry per CDR3 protein. The data hold 1.5 million to 2 million distinct CDR3 sequences, with about 49% observed a single time. Sequencing was performed on blood. Receptors were obtained from a middle-aged woman in good health.

The chain has TRBV5-6 and TRBJ1-1; D gene ambiguous. Germline loops: CDR1 SGHDT, CDR2 YYEEEE. This CDR3 has 14 amino acids. V gave up 0 bases and J gave up 6 bases, with 12 bases separating them. CDR3 nucleotide sequence: TGTGCCAGCAGCTTGGATCTAGAGGGAGCTGAAGCTTTCTTT. This encodes CASSLDLEGAEAFF.

The rearrangement uses TRBV12-3 or TRBV12-4 and TRBJ2-1; either TRBD1 or TRBD2 may supply D (5 bases each). With 2 bases removed from V and 10 bases from J, the gap between germline ends came to 12 bases. The CDR3 extends over 13 amino acids. CDR3: CASSLFTRGEQFF. The DNA for the CDR3 is TGTGCCAGCAGTTTATTCACTAGGGGCGAGCAGTTCTTC.

The genes are TRBV28 and TRBJ2-7, with no clear D. Germline V lookup: CDR1 MDHEN, CDR2 SYDVKM. The length of the CDR3 is 11 residues. The V and J ends lost 2 bases and 9 bases respectively, with 8 bases between them. CDR3 nucleotide sequence: TGTGCCAGCAGTTTAATGGGCGTGCAGTACTTC. Translated: CASSLMGVQYF.

The rearrangement links TRBV7-2 to TRBJ2-1; 9 bases agree with TRBD2. V shed 0 bases and J 5 bases; nucleotides not matched to a gene: 11. This CDR3 has 18 amino acids. Germline CDR1 and CDR2: SGHTA and FQGNSA. CDR3 sequence: CASSLADAQRGVDNEQFF. As DNA, the CDR3 is TGTGCCAGCAGCTTAGCAGATGCGCAGCGGGGGGTCGACAATGAGCAGTTCTTC.

The rearrangement links TRBV2 to TRBJ1-2; D unclear. Germline V CDR1 and CDR2: SNHLY, FYNNEI. The CDR3 runs to 15 residues. Trimming took off 7 bases at V and 4 bases at J, with 19 bases between the two ends. CDR3 in DNA: TGTGCCAGCAACCCCTCCCCCGGGAACCCCTATGGCTACACCTTC. This encodes CASNPSPGNPYGYTF.

Comment on this clonotype: At one end, the junction sequence differs from germline, possibly due to a read error. This chain connects TRBV7-2 to TRBJ2-3; TRBD2 matches at 8 bases. The CDR3 runs to 15 residues. Germline CDR1 SGHTA, CDR2 FQGNSA. In DNA form, the CDR3 reads TGTGCCAGCAGCCCCGGGGGGGGTAGCACAGGTACGCAGTATTTT. It is translated as CASSPGGGSTGTQYF.

This clonotype has ten or more counts. The rearrangement links TRBV24-1 to TRBJ2-3; D gene unclear. The V end was cut by 7 bases, the J end by 2 bases, with 3 bases between. Germline V gene data show CDR1 as KGHDR and CDR2 as SFDVKD. The CDR3 length is 11 residues. CDR3 nucleotides: TGTGCCACCAGCCTCACAGATACGCAGTATTTT. Translation gives CATSLTDTQYF.

The chain links TRBV5-1 to TRBJ2-6, with TRBD1 matching 7 bases. The CDR3 contains 17 residues. Trimming cost V 3 bases and J 1 base; bases outside gene matches: 7. Germline lookup yields CDR1 SGHRS and CDR2 YFSETQ. In DNA, the CDR3 is TGCGCCAGCAGCTGGACAATGACAGGGTCTGGGGCCAACGTCCTGACTTTC. This gives the protein CASSWTMTGSGANVLTF.

This clonotype was observed a few times. The chain carries TRBV5-1 and TRBJ2-5; no clear D. The CDR3 runs to 15 residues. Germline-derived CDR1 and CDR2 are SGHRS and YFSETQ. Deletions cut 0 bases from V and 0 bases from J, with 9 bases between. CDR3 sequence reads: CASSLGVPNQETQYF. The CDR3 region has the DNA TGCGCCAGCAGCTTGGGTGTACCAAACCAAGAGACCCAGTACTTC.

The chain has TRBV20-1 and TRBJ1-5; D may be TRBD1 (5 bases). V was cut by 2 bases and J by 5 bases, with 10 bases left in between. CDR1 and CDR2 (germline): DFQATT, SNEGSKA (reference sequence). CDR3 length: 13 residues. In DNA form, the CDR3 reads TGCAGTGCTAGATCAGGGCTAGATCAGCCCCAGCATTTT. Translating it yields CSARSGLDQPQHF.

The chain links TRBV6-2 or TRBV6-3 to TRBJ2-4; D possibly corresponds to TRBD2 (6 bases). Germline assignment: CDR1 MNHEY and CDR2 SVGEGT. Between the trimmed V and J ends, which lost 6 bases and 0 bases, there was a span of 24 bases. This CDR3 is built from 19 residues. CDR3 region: CASSHRSGEKRLAKNIQYF. Written as DNA, the CDR3 is TGTGCCAGCAGCCACAGGTCGGGGGAGAAACGTTTAGCCAAAAACATTCAGTACTTC.

The chain couples TRBV4-3 to TRBJ2-2, with D perhaps matching TRBD1 (6 bases). Germline V gives CDR1 LGHNA, CDR2 YSLEER. V lost 3 bases to trimming and J lost 7 bases, with 15 bases between them. The CDR3 has 15 residues. This CDR3 is CASSHIRGNSGELFF. CDR3 in DNA: TGCGCCAGCAGCCACATCAGGGGTAATAGCGGGGAGCTGTTTTTT.